This T cell receptor beta chain was found in a study of T cell changes during pregnancy in multiple sclerosis. Sequenced by immunoSEQ multiplex PCR; TCRdb stores in-frame clones only, minus some. This table holds 40,000 to 50,000 clones, 85% to 95% found once. This CDR3 comprises 15 residues. In germline, CDR1 is SNHLY, CDR2 FYNNEI. Losses at the gene ends were 3 bases for V and 6 bases for J; bases not matched to a gene: 7. This receptor was obtained from a female donor with multiple sclerosis, enrolled in a pregnancy study. The specimen comprised CD4+ T cells from peripheral blood mononuclear cells, sampled in the first trimester of pregnancy. J is TRBJ2-2 and V is TRBV2; 7 nucleotides agree with TRBD1. The CDR3 region is CASSDGRGWSGELFF. CDR3 bases: TGTGCCAGCAGTGACGGCAGGGGGTGGTCCGGGGAGCTGTTTTTT.